The source of this T cell receptor (beta chain) is a study of blood T cell repertoires in COVID-19. On the study more broadly: Spain, Italy and the United States supplied samples that represented acute and convalescent COVID-19.

The study recruited people aged about 18 to 89 years across approximately 23 US areas. Clinical histories supplied by participants themselves formed the basis of cohort assignment. Two negative PCRs, clearance, or symptom resolution characterized the recovered Cohort 3 donors. Produced via immunoSEQ multiplex PCR; TCRdb's table is partial and in-frame only. Of roughly 330,000 clones listed, around 84% were seen once; the top ten hold roughly a tenth. V was pared by 3 bases and J by 0 bases, with 9 bases between. Germline CDR1 LGHDT, CDR2 YNNKEL (reference sequence). The CDR3 is made up of 15 amino acids.

The sequencing sample was made of PBMCs or T cells enriched from blood (not recorded which). The chain uses TRBV3-1 (or the pseudogene TRBV3-2) and TRBJ2-1, with a weak D call TRBD1 (6 bases). The sequence was obtained from a woman between 18 and 30 years old who had recovered from COVID-19. The CDR3 nucleotides read TGTGCCAGCAGCCACGGACAGAGCTCCTACAATGAGCAGTTCTTC. Translation: CASSHGQSSYNEQFF.